This record covers a single T cell receptor (beta chain). Its target antigen remains unknown. Per-base quality was not reported, and no clone a single base away is much larger than it. The data belong to a study of CD8 T cells in ankylosing spondylitis (TCRdb year 2017). As for the study more broadly: To find TCR variants linked to disease, the study profiled T cell receptor beta repertoires in ankylosing spondylitis patients and healthy donors. The whole study cohort included over a hundred healthy donors and around 24 ankylosing spondylitis patients. Samples of peripheral blood were taken, and for ankylosing spondylitis patients, synovial fluid was collected as well.

V drops 2 bases and J drops 4 bases, leaving 18 bases in between. From its cysteine to its phenylalanine, the CDR3 spans 16 amino acids. Only the CDR3 portion is preserved as DNA: 48 bases, with reading frame beginning at the first base. In the germline V gene, CDR1 corresponds to MNHEY and CDR2 to SVGAGI. This sample was sequenced with an Illumina HiSeq 2500. Quantitative 5'-RACE with molecular barcodes was the method used to prepare the TCR beta libraries. For the original study's pipeline: A new computational method, built on a probabilistic model of VDJ rearrangement, was used to identify disease-linked TCR variants. TCRdb redid the processing of the public reads, applying fastp at Q25 and MiXCR, and retained in-frame beta chains. Duplicate CDR3 protein sequences are folded into a single record with the most common DNA and genes. These V and J calls originate from TCRdb's pipeline instead of the authors' own analysis. Across this sample there are roughly 130,000 distinct CDR3 sequences, with around 13% seen only once. Jointly, the top ten make up roughly 3% of the sample.

Study-wide findings and limitations: A TCR beta motif made up of roughly eight highly homologous amino acid variants appeared to be characteristic of blood from ankylosing spondylitis patients. In peripheral blood, the disease-linked clones were found at relatively low frequencies and had a CD8+ phenotype. Some motif variants had previously been reported in the synovial fluid and blood of reactive arthritis patients, which suggests shared mechanisms of disease initiation. The disease-linked clones were reported as significantly enriched in matched synovial fluid samples from ankylosing spondylitis patients.

The rearrangement combines TRBV6-5 with TRBJ2-7; the D gene cannot be resolved reliably. The sequence was obtained from a female donor with ankylosing spondylitis or in good health (not recorded which). The sequencing sample was made of blood, either unsorted or a sorted T cell fraction (not recorded which). The CDR3 reads as follows: CASSYGQARSGYEQYF. The nucleotides read TGTGCCAGCAGTTACGGGCAGGCGAGAAGTGGATACGAGCAGTACTTC.